This TCR delta chain was observed in a study of Vδ1+ human thymocytes. Extracted RNA was reverse transcribed into cDNA. The CDR3 regions were amplified by multiplex PCR from V-gene primers to a constant-region primer. TCRdb re-called clones from the multiplex PCR reads using CATT. The table records some 19,000 delta-chain clones, 8.1% of them present only once. This clone is medium-sized by share. What it binds is unknown. Germline V gene sequence: CDR1 GEAIGNYY, CDR2 EKD. This CDR3 contains 18 residues. V dropped 0 bases and J dropped 11 bases, with 27 bases sitting between them. Study conclusions and caveats: Thymic TRG and TRD repertoires appeared highly polyclonal, with Gaussian CDR3 length distributions.

Sequences were obtained from Vdelta1+ gamma-delta thymocytes from the thymus. Subset given: FACS-sorted CD3+ TCRalphabeta- TCRVdelta1+ TCRVdelta2- thymocytes. The receptor was derived from a child younger than two who had congenital heart surgery. The chain uses TRDV2 and TRDJ2; a possible D gene is TRDD3 (5 bases). CDR3 nucleotide sequence: TGTGCCTGTGACACCGTAATATTTGGTATACGCGGATTACCTCAACTCTTCTTT. Its protein is CACDTVIFGIRGLPQLFF.